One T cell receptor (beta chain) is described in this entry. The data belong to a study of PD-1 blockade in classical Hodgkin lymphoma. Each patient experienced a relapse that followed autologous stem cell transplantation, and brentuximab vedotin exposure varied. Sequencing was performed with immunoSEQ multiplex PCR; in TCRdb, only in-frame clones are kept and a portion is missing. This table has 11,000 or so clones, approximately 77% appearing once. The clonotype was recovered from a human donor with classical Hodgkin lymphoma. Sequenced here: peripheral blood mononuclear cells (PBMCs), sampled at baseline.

The CDR3 is CASRTSGMGSNQPQHF. CDR3 coding DNA: TGTGCCAGTAGGACCAGTGGAATGGGAAGCAATCAGCCCCAGCATTTT. The chain is built from TRBV19 and TRBJ1-5, with unresolved D. Germline values: CDR1 LNHDA, CDR2 SQIVND (reference sequence). The CDR3 runs 16 residues. V lost 6 bases, J lost 1 base, and 16 bases lay in between.